Below, one T cell receptor (beta chain) is given with its context. The data were taken from a study of blood T cell repertoires in COVID-19. Background on the study: There were acute and convalescent COVID-19 samples, and they came from the United States, Italy and Spain.

The germline V gene has CDR1 SGHTA and CDR2 FQGTGA. The ends were cut back, 6 bases at V and 9 bases at J, with 15 bases in the middle. This CDR3 comprises 14 residues. TCRdb keeps only in-frame clones here, not all; method: immunoSEQ multiplex PCR. The sample has about 100,000 clones; roughly 86% are singletons. The sequence was collected from a woman under 40 with acute or convalescent COVID-19. The material sequenced was peripheral blood. V is TRBV7-3 and J is TRBJ1-6; D possibly corresponds to TRBD1 (5 bases). The CDR3: CASSGDFVSSPLHF. CDR3 in DNA: TGTGCCAGCAGTGGGGACTTTGTTTCTTCACCCCTCCACTTT.